The present entry profiles one T cell receptor (beta chain) with its context. The data were taken from a study of blood T cell repertoires in COVID-19. Study-level information: From the United States, Italy and Spain came samples of acute and convalescent COVID-19. In each case, the material was cDNA or gDNA derived from T cells, B-cell-depleted T cells, or PBMCs.

In the authors' methods: The assay estimated nucleated cells by amplifying reference gene primers. The assay was immunoSEQ multiplex PCR, and TCRdb's table has in-frame clones only and misses some. V, J and clone size reflect that table, while D and trimming were determined from the DNA. The table includes about 130,000 clones, more than 80% detected once. The germline CDR1 and CDR2 sequences are LNHDA and SQIVND (reference sequence). The V and J ends lost 4 bases and 6 bases respectively, with 18 bases between them. This CDR3 has 15 residues. The material sequenced was peripheral blood. The V and J genes are TRBV19 and TRBJ1-1; D remains unclear. This TCR came from a human donor in a cohort sampled during active COVID-19. The CDR3 sequence is CASSRGEGRTSEAFF. In DNA form, the CDR3 reads TGTGCCAGTAGTAGGGGAGAGGGAAGGACCTCTGAAGCTTTCTTT. The full variable domain, in which reference TRBV19 and TRBJ1-1 provide the parts outside the CDR3, is DGGITQSPKYLFRKEGQNVTLSCEQNLNHDAMYWYRQDPGQGLRLIYYSQIVNDFQKGDIAEGYSVSREKKESFPLTVTSAQKNPTAFYLCASSRGEGRTSEAFFGQGTRLTVV.